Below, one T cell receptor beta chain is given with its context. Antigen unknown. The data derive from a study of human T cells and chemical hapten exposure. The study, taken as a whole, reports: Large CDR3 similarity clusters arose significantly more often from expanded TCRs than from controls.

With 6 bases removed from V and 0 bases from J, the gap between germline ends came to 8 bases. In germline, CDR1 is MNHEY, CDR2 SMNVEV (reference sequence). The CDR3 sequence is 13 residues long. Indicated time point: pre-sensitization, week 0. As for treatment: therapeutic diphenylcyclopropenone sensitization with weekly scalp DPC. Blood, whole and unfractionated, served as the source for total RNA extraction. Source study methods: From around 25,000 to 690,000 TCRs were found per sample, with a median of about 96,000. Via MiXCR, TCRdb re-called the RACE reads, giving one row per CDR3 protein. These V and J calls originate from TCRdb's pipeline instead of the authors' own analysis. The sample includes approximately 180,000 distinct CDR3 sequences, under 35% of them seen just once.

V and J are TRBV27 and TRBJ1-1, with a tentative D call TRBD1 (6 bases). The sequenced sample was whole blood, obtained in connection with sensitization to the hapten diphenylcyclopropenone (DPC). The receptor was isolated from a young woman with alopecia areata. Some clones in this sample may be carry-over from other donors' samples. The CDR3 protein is CASRGHLNTEAFF. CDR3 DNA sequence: TGTGCCAGCAGGGGACACCTGAACACTGAAGCTTTCTTT.